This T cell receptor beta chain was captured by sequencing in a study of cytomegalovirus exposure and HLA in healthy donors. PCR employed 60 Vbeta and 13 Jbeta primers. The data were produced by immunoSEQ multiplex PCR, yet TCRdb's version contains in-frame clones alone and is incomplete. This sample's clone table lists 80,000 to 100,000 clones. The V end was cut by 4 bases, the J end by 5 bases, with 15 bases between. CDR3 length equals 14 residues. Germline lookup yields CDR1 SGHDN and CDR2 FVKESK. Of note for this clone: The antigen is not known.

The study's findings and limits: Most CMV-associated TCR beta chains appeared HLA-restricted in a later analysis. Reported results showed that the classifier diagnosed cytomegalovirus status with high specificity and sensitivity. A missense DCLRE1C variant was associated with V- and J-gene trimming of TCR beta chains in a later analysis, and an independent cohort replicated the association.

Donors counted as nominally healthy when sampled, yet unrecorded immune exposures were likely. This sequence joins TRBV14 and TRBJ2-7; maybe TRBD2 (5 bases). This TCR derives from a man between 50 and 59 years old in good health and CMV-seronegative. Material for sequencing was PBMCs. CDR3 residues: CASSPWELAHEQYF. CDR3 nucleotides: TGTGCCAGCAGCCCATGGGAGCTAGCCCACGAGCAGTACTTC.